This T cell receptor (beta chain) is drawn from a study of T cell repertoires in cytomegalovirus infection. Across the study: Epitope selection comprised recently identified HLA-C-restricted CMV epitopes and well-studied HLA-B-restricted CMV epitopes. Public TCR beta signatures marked donors with CMV infection and the matching HLA. Study results and limitations: Ex vivo responses were dominated by HLA-C-restricted CMV-specific TCR beta clonotypes. Individuals carrying CMV plus the relevant HLA were identified by cumulative frequency of public TCR beta families.

For this clonotype: Antigen specificity is unknown.

Trimming took 6 bases from V and 5 from J; bases not matched to a gene: 9. Per the germline V gene, CDR1 is KGHSH and CDR2 is LQKENI. The CDR3 is made up of 14 amino acids. TCRdb re-called the reads through MiXCR, storing one row per CDR3 protein. The sample shows hundreds of thousands of distinct CDR3 sequences, 25% to 30% of them seen only once. V and J are TRBV18 and TRBJ1-2; 7 bases are shared with TRBD1. The TCR sequence derives from a human donor in good health (CMV status not recorded). Some clones in this sample may be carry-over from other donors' samples. This specimen consisted of cultured PBMCs, obtained from culture after CMV antigen stimulation. In DNA, the CDR3 is TGTGCCAGCTCTCGGACAGGTCAAGAATATGGCTACACCTTC. Translating it yields CASSRTGQEYGYTF. Full variable domain (remainder filled in from reference TRBV18 and TRBJ1-2): NAGVMQNPRHLVRRRGQEARLRCSPMKGHSHVYWYRQLPEEGLKFMVYLQKENIIDESGMPKERFSAEFPKEGPSILRIQQVVRGDSAAYFCASSRTGQEYGYTFGSGTRLTVV.